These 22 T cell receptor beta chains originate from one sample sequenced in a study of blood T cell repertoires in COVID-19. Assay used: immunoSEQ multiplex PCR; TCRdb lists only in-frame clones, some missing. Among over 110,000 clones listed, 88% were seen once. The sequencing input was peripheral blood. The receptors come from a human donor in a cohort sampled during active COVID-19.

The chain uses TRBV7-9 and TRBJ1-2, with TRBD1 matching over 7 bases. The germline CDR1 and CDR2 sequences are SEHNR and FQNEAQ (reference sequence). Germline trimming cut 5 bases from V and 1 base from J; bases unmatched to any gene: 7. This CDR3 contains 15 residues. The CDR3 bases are TGTGCCAGCAGCCTCAACTCAGGGGGTAACTATGGCTACACCTTC. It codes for CASSLNSGGNYGYTF.

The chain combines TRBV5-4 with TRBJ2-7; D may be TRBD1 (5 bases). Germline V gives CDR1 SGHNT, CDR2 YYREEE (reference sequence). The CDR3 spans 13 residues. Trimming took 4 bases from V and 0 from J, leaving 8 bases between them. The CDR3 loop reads CASSADSSYEQYF. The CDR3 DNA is TGTGCCAGCAGCGCTGACAGCTCCTACGAGCAGTACTTC.

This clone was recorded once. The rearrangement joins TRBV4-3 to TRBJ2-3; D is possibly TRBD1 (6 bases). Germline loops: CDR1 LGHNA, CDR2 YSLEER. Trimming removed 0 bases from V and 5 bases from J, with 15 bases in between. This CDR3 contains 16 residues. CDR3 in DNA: TGCGCCAGCAGCCAAGAGGGTTGGACAGTACAAGATACGCAGTATTTT. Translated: CASSQEGWTVQDTQYF.

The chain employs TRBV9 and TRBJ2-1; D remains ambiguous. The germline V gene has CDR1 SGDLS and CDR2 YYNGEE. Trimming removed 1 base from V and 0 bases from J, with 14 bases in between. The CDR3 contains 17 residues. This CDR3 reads CASSVTPTPSSYNEQFF. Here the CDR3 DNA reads TGTGCCAGCAGCGTAACTCCAACTCCGAGCTCCTACAATGAGCAGTTCTTC.

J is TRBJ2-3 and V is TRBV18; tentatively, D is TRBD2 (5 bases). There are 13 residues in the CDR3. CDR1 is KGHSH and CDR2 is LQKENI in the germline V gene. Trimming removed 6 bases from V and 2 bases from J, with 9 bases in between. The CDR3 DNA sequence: TGTGCCAGCTCTCCCGGGGACACAGATACGCAGTATTTT. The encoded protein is CASSPGDTDTQYF.

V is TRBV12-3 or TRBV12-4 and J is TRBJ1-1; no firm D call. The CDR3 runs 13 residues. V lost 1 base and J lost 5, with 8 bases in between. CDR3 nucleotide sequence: TGTGCCAGCAGTTTAGGGTTTCGGACTGAAGCTTTCTTT. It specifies CASSLGFRTEAFF.

The CDR3 here is CASSSKGDQPQHF. The CDR3 DNA reads as TGCGCCAGCAGCTCTAAAGGGGATCAGCCCCAGCATTTT. The chain is built from TRBV5-1 and TRBJ1-5; TRBD1 is a possible D gene (5 bases). The V gene's germline CDR1 is SGHRS and CDR2 YFSETQ. This CDR3 is 13 amino acids long. V dropped 3 bases and J dropped 5 bases, with 9 bases sitting between them.

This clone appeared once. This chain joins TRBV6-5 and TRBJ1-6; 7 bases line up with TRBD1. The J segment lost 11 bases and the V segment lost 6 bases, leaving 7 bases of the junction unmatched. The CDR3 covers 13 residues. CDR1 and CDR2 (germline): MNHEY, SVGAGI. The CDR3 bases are TGTGCCAGCAGCTCGCAGGGACAGACACCCCTCCACTTT. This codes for CASSSQGQTPLHF.

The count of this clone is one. The DNA for the CDR3 is TGTGCCAGCATCCCAGGGGGCTTAGGGGGAAAACTGTTTTTT. It encodes CASIPGGLGGKLFF. The chain couples TRBV6-2 or TRBV6-3 to TRBJ1-4, with 8 bases matching TRBD1. CDR3 length: 14 residues. CDR1 is MNHEY and CDR2 is SVGEGT in the germline V gene. Losses at the gene ends were 7 bases for V and 10 bases for J; bases not matched to a gene: 11.

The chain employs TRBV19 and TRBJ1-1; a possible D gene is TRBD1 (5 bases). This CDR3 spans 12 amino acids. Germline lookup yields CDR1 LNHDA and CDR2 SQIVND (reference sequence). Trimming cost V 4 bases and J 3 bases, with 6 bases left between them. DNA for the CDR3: TGTGCCAGTAGTAAGACAGACACTGAAGCTTTCTTT. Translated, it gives CASSKTDTEAFF.

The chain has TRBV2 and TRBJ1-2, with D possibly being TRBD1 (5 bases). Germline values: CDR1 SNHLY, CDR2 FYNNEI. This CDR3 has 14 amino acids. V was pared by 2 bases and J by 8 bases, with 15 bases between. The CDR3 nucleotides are TGTGCCAGCAGTGAATCATCAGGGTTTGGGGGCTACACCTTC. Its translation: CASSESSGFGGYTF.

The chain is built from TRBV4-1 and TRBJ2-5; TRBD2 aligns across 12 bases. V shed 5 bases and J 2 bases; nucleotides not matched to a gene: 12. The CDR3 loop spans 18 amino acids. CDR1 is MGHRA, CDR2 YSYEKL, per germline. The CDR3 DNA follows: TGCGCCAGCAGCTCGGGGCTAGCGGGGGGGCCGGGGCAAGAGACCCAGTACTTC. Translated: CASSSGLAGGPGQETQYF.

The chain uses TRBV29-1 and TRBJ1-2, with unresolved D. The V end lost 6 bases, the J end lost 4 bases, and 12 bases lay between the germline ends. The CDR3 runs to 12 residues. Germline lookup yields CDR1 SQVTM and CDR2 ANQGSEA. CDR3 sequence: CSVAGRSYGYTF. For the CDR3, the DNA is TGCAGCGTCGCTGGCCGCTCCTATGGCTACACCTTC.

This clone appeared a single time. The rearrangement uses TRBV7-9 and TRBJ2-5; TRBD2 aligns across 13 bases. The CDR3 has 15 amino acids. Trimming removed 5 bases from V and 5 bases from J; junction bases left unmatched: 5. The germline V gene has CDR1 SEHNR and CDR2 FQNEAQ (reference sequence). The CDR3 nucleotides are TGTGCCAGCAGCACACTAGCGGGGGGGCTTGAGACCCAGTACTTC. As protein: CASSTLAGGLETQYF. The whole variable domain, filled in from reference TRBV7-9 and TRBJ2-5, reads DTGVSQNPRHKITKRGQNVTFRCDPISEHNRLYWYRQTLGQGPEFLTYFQNEAQLEKSRLLSDRFSAERPKGSFSTLEIQRTEQGDSAMYLCASSTLAGGLETQYFGPGTRLLVL.

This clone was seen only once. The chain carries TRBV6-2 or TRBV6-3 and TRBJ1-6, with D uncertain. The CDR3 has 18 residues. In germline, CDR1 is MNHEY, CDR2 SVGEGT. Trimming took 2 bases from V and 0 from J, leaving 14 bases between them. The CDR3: CASSYKAYQSSYNSPLHF. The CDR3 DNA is TGTGCCAGCAGTTACAAAGCGTACCAGAGCTCCTATAATTCACCCCTCCACTTT.

The CDR3 bases are TGCAGCGTTGAAGGCGAGGCTGGGGCCAACGTCCTGACTTTC. Protein: CSVEGEAGANVLTF. The gene calls are TRBV29-1 and TRBJ2-6; D is unresolved. Germline CDR1 and CDR2: SQVTM and ANQGSEA. V gave up 1 base and J gave up 2 bases, with 6 bases separating them. This CDR3 is built from 14 residues. The full variable domain, completed using reference TRBV29-1 and TRBJ2-6, is SAVISQKPSRDICQRGTSLTIQCQVDSQVTMMFWYRQQPGQSLTLIATANQGSEATYESGFVIDKFPISRPNLTFSTLTVSNMSPEDSSIYLCSVEGEAGANVLTFGAGSRLTVL.

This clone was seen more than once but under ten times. The CDR3 DNA reads TGCGCCAGCAGCCAAGAGTCCGGGGTTTGGGAAAACACTGAAGCTTTCTTT. It is translated as CASSQESGVWENTEAFF. The V gene is TRBV4-3, the J gene TRBJ1-1; no clear D. V dropped 0 bases and J dropped 2 bases, with 16 bases sitting between them. The CDR3 is 17 amino acids. Germline CDR1 reads LGHNA; CDR2 reads YSLEER.

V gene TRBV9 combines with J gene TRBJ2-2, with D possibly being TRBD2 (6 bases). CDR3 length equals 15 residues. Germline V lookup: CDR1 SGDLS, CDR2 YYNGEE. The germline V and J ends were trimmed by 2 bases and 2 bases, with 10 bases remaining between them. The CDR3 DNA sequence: TGTGCCAGCAGCGTTTGGGGGGTCAACACCGGGGAGCTGTTTTTT. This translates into CASSVWGVNTGELFF. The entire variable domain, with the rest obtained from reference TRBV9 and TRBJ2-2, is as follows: DSGVTQTPKHLITATGQRVTLRCSPRSGDLSVYWYQQSLDQGLQFLIQYYNGEERAKGNILERFSAQQFPDLHSELNLSSLELGDSALYFCASSVWGVNTGELFFGEGSRLTVL.

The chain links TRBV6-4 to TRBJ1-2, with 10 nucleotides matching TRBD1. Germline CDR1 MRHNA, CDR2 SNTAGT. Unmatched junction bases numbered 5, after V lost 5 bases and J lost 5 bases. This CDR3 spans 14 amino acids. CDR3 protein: CASSPGTGVYGYTF. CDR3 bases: TGTGCCAGCAGTCCCGGGACAGGGGTTTATGGCTACACCTTC.

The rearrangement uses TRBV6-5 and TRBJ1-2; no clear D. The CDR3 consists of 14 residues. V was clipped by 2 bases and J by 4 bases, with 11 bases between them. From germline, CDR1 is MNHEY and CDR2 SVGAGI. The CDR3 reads CASSYRGESYGYTF. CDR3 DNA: TGTGCCAGCAGTTACCGCGGAGAGAGCTATGGCTACACCTTC.

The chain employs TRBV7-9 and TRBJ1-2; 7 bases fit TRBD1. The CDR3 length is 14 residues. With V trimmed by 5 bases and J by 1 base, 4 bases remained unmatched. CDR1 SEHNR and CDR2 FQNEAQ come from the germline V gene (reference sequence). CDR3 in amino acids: CASSPGQINYGYTF. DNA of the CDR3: TGTGCCAGCAGCCCGGGACAGATTAACTATGGCTACACCTTC. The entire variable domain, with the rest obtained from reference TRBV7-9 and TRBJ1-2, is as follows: DTGVSQNPRHKITKRGQNVTFRCDPISEHNRLYWYRQTLGQGPEFLTYFQNEAQLEKSRLLSDRFSAERPKGSFSTLEIQRTEQGDSAMYLCASSPGQINYGYTFGSGTRLTVV.

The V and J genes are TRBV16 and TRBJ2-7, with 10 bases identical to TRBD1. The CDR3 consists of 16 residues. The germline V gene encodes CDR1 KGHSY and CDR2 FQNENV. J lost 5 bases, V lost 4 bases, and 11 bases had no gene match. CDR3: CASSPFRDRGRNEQYF. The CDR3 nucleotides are TGTGCCAGCAGCCCTTTCCGGGACAGGGGTCGGAACGAGCAGTACTTC.